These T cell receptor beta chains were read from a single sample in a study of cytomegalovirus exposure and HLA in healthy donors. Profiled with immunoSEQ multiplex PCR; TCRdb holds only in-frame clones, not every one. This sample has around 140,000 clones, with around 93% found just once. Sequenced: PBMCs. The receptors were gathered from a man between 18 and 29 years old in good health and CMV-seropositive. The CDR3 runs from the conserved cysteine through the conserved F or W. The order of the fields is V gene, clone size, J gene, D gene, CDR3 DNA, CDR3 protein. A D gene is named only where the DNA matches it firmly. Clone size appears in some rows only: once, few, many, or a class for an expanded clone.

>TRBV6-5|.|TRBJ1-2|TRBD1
TGTGCCAGCAGTTCCCTCATATCCACAGGGGACTATGGCTACACCTTC
CASSSLISTGDYGYTF
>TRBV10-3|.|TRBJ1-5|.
TGTGCCATCATGGACCAGGGCCAGCCCCAGCATTTT
CAIMDQGQPQHF
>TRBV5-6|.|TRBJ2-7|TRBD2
TGTGCCAGCAGCTCGGCCTTGGCGGGGGTCTTTTCCTACGAGCAGTACTTC
CASSSALAGVFSYEQYF
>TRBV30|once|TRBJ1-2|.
TGTGCCTGGAGTGTATGGGGGCTTAACTATGGCTACACCTTC
CAWSVWGLNYGYTF
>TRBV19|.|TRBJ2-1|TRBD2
TGTGCCAGTAACACCGGGACTAGCGGGAGCTATGAGCAGTTCTTC
CASNTGTSGSYEQFF
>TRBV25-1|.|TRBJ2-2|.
TGTGCCAGCAGTGAATGGGGCAGGGGCGCGACCGGGGAGCTGTTTTTT
CASSEWGRGATGELFF
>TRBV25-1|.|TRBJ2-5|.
TGTGCCAGCAGGGTACAGGGTCTTGAGACCCAGTACTTC
CASRVQGLETQYF
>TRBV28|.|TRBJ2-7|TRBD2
TGTGCCAGCACTTCGGGCGGGAGGGCCTCCTACGAGCAGTACTTC
CASTSGGRASYEQYF
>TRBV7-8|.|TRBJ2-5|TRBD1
TGTGCCAGCAGCTTAGCGCCGGGACAGGGGGCATTGCGACAAGAGACCCAGTACTTC
CASSLAPGQGALRQETQYF
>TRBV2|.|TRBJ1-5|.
TGTGCCAGCAAACCTGAGTTCAATCAGCCCCAGCATTTT
CASKPEFNQPQHF
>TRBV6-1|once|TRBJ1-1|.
TGTGCCAGCAGTGAAGGCGACCCAGGGAACACTGAAGCTTTCTTT
CASSEGDPGNTEAFF
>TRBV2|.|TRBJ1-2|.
TGTGCCAGCAGTGAACCTCGGAACTATGGCTACACCTTC
CASSEPRNYGYTF
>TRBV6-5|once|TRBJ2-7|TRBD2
TGTGCCAGCAGTTACTCGCCGGGAGGGGACGAGCAGTACTTC
CASSYSPGGDEQYF
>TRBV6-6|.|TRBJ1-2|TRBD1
TGTGCCAGCAGTTCCCTTCCAGACAGGGGAGGTGGCTACACCTTC
CASSSLPDRGGGYTF
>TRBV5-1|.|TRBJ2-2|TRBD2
TGCGCCAGCAGCTCGGCAGCTAGCGGGAGAGTGAACACCGGGGAGCTGTTTTTT
CASSSAASGRVNTGELFF
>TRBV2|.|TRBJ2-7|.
TGTGCCAGCAGCCCTGGGCAGTCCTACGAGCAGTACTTC
CASSPGQSYEQYF
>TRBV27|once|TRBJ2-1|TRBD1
TGTGCCAGCTCAGACAGGGGAACTCAGTTCTTC
CASSDRGTQFF
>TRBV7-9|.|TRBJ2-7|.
TGTGCCAGCAGCTTAGAAGAGAGGGCCTACGAGCAGTACTTC
CASSLEERAYEQYF
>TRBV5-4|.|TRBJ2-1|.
TGTGCCAGCAGCTTGGGCGGATACAATGAGCAGTTCTTC
CASSLGGYNEQFF
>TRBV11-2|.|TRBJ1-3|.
TGTGCCAGCAGGGGAGGCCACCCTCGATGGGGAAACACCATATATTTT
CASRGGHPRWGNTIYF
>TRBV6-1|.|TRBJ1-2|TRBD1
TGTGCCAGCACTCCCACGGGGCCAGGGGGCTATGGCTACACCTTC
CASTPTGPGGYGYTF
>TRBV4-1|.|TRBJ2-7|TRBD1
TGCGCCAGCAGGAGACAGGGGAATGGGGACGAGCAGTACTTC
CASRRQGNGDEQYF
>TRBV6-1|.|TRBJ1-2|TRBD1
TGTGCCAGCAGCCGGACAGGGAACTATGGCTACACCTTC
CASSRTGNYGYTF
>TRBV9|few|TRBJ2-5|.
TGTGCCAGCAGCGGGGTGTTCGGGGAGACCCAGTACTTC
CASSGVFGETQYF
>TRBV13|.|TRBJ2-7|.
TGTGCCAGCAGCTTATCAGGGGCCGGCGAGCAGTACTTC
CASSLSGAGEQYF
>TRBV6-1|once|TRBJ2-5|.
TGTGCCAGCAGTGAAGCCAGTACAGGGCCGGAGGAGACCCAGTACTTC
CASSEASTGPEETQYF
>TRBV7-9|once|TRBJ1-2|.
TGTGCCAGCAGCTTAGCCCCCTTTGGCTACACCTTC
CASSLAPFGYTF
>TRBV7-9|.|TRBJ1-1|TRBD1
TGTGCCAGCAGCCTAGACAGGGAAGCTGAAGCTTTCTTT
CASSLDREAEAFF
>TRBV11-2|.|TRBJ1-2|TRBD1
TGTGCCAGCAGCTTAGCGTCACAGGGGTATGGCTACACCTTC
CASSLASQGYGYTF
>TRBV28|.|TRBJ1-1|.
TGTGCCAGCCGGGGGGTCAAACCACCTGAGGCTTTCTTT
CASRGVKPPEAFF
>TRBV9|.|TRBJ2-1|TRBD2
TGTGCCAGCAGCTTGGGGGGGACTAGTCGAACTTATGAGCAGTTCTTC
CASSLGGTSRTYEQFF
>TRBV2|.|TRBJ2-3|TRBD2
TGTGCCTCAGCGGGTCGAGCGGGATTGGCAGATACGCAGTATTTT
CASAGRAGLADTQYF
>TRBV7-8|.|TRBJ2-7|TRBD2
TGTGCCAGCAGCTCAGGGACTAGCGGGAGGGCCTACGAGCAGTACTTC
CASSSGTSGRAYEQYF
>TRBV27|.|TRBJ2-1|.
TGTGCCAGCAAATCATCGGCCGAGAGGCCTAACAATGAGCAGTTCTTC
CASKSSAERPNNEQFF
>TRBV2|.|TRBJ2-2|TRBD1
TGTGCCAGCAGCGGGACAGCGAACACCGGGGAGCTGTTTTTT
CASSGTANTGELFF
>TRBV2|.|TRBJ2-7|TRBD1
TGTGCCAGCAGCCCCGGACAGGGCAAGTTTCTGGTTTTCTACGAGCAGTACTTC
CASSPGQGKFLVFYEQYF
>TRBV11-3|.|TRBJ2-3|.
TGTGCCAGCAGCTTGGGTGGCGGTTCCACAGATACGCAGTATTTT
CASSLGGGSTDTQYF
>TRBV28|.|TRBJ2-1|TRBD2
TGTGCCAGCAGCCGACTTAGGACTAGCGCGAATGAGCAGTTCTTC
CASSRLRTSANEQFF
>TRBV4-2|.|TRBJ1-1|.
TGTGCCAGCGGTCTCGGGGTGAACACTGAAGCTTTCTTT
CASGLGVNTEAFF
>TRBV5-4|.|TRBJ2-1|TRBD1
TGTGCCAGCAGCCCCCCCGCGGGACAGGGGGTTGAGCAGTTCTTC
CASSPPAGQGVEQFF
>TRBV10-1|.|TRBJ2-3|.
TGCGCCAGCAGCGGGAGTGGAGGCACAGATACGCAGTATTTT
CASSGSGGTDTQYF
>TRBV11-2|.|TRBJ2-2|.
TGTGCCAGCAGCTTAGTGGCTAGCGTGGTCACCGGGGAGCTGTTTTTT
CASSLVASVVTGELFF
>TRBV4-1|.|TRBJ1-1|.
TGCGCCAGCAGCCAAGTTAAGGGGCGGTACACTGAAGCTTTCTTT
CASSQVKGRYTEAFF
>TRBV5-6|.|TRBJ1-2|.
TGTGCCAGCAGCTTTCCACAGGCCGATGGCTACACCTTC
CASSFPQADGYTF
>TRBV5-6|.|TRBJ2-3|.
TGTGCCAGCAGCTTGGGGACTAGCACAGATACGCAGTATTTT
CASSLGTSTDTQYF
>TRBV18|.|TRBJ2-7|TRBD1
TGTGCCAGCTCACCATGGGACAGGGGAAATTTTATGGACGAGCAGTACTTC
CASSPWDRGNFMDEQYF
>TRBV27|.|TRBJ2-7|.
TGTGCCAGCAGTTTGGACGGGACTCACTACGAGCAGTACTTC
CASSLDGTHYEQYF
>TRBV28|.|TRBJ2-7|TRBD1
TGTGCCAGCAGTTTATCTTCTTACAGGGGGATCTCCTACGAGCAGTACTTC
CASSLSSYRGISYEQYF
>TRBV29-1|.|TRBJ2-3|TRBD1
TGCAGCGTTGCGAATGAGGGGGCTACGCAGTATTTT
CSVANEGATQYF
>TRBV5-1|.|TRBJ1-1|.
TGCGCCAGCAGCTCAACCGGGTCCAGTTTGAACACTGAAGCTTTCTTT
CASSSTGSSLNTEAFF
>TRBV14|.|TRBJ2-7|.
TGTGCCAGCAGCCCACTACGTGGGAGGGGGTCGGGCGAGCAGTACTTC
CASSPLRGRGSGEQYF
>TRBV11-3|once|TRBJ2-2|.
TGTGCCAGCAGCCGCGGGACTACCGGGGAGCTGTTTTTT
CASSRGTTGELFF
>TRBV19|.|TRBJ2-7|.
TGTGCCAGTAGTTTGACAGATTCCTACGAGCAGTACTTC
CASSLTDSYEQYF
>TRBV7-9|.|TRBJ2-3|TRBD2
TGTGCCAGCAGCCCGGGACTAGCGGTTTCAGATACGCAGTATTTT
CASSPGLAVSDTQYF
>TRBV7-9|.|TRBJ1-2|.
TGTGCCAGCAGCTTTTCTAACGACAACTTCGCCTTC
CASSFSNDNFAF
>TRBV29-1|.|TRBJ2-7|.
TGCAGCGCTTCGATCCTGGCCGACGAGCAGTACTTC
CSASILADEQYF
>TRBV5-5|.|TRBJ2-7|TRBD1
TGTGCCAGCAGCTCACAGGGGTACGAGCAGTACTTC
CASSSQGYEQYF
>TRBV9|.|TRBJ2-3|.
TGTGCCAGCAGCGCAATCAGCGGCACAGATACGCAGTATTTT
CASSAISGTDTQYF
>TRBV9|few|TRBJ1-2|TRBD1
TGTGCCAGCAGCGTAGGTGGACAGGGGGCCGGGAACTATGGCTACACCTTC
CASSVGGQGAGNYGYTF